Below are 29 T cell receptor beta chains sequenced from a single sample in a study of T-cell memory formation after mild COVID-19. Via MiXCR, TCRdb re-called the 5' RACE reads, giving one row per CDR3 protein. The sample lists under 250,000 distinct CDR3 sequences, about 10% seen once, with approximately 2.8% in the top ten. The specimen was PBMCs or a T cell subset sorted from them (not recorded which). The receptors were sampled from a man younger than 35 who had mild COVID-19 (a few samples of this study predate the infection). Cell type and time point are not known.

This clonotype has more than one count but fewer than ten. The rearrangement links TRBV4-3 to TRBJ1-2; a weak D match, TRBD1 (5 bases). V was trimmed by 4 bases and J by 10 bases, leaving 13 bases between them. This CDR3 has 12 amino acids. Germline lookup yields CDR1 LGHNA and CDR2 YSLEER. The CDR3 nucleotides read TGCGCCAGCAGCCTAACAACAGGTCCCTACACCTTC. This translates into CASSLTTGPYTF.

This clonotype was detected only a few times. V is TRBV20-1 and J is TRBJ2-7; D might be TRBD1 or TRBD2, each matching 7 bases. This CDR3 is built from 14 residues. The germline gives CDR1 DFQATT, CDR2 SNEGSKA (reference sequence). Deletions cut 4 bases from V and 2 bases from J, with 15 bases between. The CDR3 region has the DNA TGCAGTGCTACCGCGACAGGGACTACCTACGAGCAGTACTTC. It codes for CSATATGTTYEQYF.

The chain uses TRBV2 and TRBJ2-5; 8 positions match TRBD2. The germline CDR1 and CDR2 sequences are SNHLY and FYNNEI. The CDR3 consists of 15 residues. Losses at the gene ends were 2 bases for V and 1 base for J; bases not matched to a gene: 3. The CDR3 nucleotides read TGTGCCAGCAGTGAAATAGCGGGGACCCAAGAGACCCAGTACTTC. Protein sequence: CASSEIAGTQETQYF. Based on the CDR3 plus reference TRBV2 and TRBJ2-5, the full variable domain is EPEVTQTPSHQVTQMGQEVILRCVPISNHLYFYWYRQILGQKVEFLVSFYNNEISEKSEIFDDQFSVERPDGSNFTLKIRSTKLEDSAMYFCASSEIAGTQETQYFGPGTRLLVL.

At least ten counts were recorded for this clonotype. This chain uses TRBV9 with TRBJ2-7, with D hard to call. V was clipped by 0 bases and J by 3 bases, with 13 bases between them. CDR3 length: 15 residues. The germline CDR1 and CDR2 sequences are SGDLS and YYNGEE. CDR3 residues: CASSVVPGPDYEQYF. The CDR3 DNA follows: TGTGCCAGCAGCGTAGTGCCCGGGCCCGACTACGAGCAGTACTTC. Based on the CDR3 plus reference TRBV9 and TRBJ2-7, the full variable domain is DSGVTQTPKHLITATGQRVTLRCSPRSGDLSVYWYQQSLDQGLQFLIQYYNGEERAKGNILERFSAQQFPDLHSELNLSSLELGDSALYFCASSVVPGPDYEQYFGPGTRLTVT.

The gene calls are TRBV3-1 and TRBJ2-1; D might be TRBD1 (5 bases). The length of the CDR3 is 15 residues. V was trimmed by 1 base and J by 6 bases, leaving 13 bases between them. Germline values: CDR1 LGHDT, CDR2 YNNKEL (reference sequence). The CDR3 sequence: CASSQGAGQGNEQFF. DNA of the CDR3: TGTGCCAGCAGCCAAGGGGCAGGACAAGGCAATGAGCAGTTCTTC.

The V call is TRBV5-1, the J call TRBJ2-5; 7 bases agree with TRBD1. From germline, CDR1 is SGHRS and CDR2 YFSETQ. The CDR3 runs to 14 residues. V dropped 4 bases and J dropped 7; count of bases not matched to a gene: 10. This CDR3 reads CASSILGQEGTQYF. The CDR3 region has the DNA TGCGCCAGCAGCATCCTAGGACAGGAAGGGACCCAGTACTTC.

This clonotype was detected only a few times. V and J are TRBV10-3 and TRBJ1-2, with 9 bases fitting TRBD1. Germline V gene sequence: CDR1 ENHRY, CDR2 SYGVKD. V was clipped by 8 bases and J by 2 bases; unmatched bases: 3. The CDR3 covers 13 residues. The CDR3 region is CAIRGQGNYGYTF. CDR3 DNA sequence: TGTGCCATCCGCGGACAGGGGAACTATGGCTACACCTTC.

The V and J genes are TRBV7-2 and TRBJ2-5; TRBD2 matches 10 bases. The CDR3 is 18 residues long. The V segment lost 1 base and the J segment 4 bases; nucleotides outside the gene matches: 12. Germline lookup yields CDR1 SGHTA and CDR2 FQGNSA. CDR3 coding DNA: TGTGCCAGCAGCTTAGGGTGGGCGAGCGGGGGGGCCGGAGAGACCCAGTACTTC. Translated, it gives CASSLGWASGGAGETQYF.

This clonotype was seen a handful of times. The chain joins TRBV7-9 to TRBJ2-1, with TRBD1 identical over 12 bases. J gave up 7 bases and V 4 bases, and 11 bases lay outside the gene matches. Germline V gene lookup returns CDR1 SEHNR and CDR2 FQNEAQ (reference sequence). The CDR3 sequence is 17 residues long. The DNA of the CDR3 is TGTGCCAGCAGCTCAAGGCTCCCGGGACAGGGGGCGAATGAGCAGTTCTTC. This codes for CASSSRLPGQGANEQFF.

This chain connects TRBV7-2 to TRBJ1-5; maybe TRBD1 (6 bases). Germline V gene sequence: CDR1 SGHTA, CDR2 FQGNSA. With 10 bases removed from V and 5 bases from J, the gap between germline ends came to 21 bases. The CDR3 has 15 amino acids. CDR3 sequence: CANRPGDTAHQPQHF. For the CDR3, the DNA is TGTGCCAACCGGCCAGGGGATACGGCCCATCAGCCCCAGCATTTT.

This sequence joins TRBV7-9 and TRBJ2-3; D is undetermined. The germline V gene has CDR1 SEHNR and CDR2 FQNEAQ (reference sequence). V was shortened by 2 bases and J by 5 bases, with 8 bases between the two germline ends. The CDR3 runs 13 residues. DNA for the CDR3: TGTGCCAGCAGCTTACAGTGGAGAGATACGCAGTATTTT. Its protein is CASSLQWRDTQYF.

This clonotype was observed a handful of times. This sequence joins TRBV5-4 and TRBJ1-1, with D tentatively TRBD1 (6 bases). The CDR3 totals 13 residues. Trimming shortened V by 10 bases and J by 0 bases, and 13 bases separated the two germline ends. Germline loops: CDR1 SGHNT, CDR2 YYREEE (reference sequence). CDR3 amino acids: CAARQAMNTEAFF. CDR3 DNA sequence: TGTGCCGCCCGACAGGCCATGAACACTGAAGCTTTCTTT.

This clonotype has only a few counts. Here the CDR3 reads CASSERTPSTDTQYF. The DNA for the CDR3 is TGTGCCAGCAGTGAAAGGACTCCGAGCACAGATACGCAGTATTTT. This chain connects TRBV27 to TRBJ2-3, with TRBD2 as a possible D gene (5 bases). The CDR3 runs 15 residues. Germline-derived CDR1 and CDR2 are MNHEY and SMNVEV (reference sequence). The V and J ends lost 5 bases and 0 bases respectively, with 12 bases between them.

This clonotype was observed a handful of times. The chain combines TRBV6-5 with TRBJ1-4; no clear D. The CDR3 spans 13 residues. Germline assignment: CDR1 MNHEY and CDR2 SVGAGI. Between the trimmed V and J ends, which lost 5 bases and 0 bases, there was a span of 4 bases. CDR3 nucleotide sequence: TGTGCCAGCAGTGGGTCAACTAATGAAAAACTGTTTTTT. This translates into CASSGSTNEKLFF.

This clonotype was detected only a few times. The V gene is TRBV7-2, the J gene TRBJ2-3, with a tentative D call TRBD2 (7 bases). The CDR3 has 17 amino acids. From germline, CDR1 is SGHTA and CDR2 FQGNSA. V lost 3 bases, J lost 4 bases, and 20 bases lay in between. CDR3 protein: CASSFRTAGARADTQYF. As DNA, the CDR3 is TGTGCCAGCAGCTTTCGAACCGCGGGGGCCCGGGCAGATACGCAGTATTTT.

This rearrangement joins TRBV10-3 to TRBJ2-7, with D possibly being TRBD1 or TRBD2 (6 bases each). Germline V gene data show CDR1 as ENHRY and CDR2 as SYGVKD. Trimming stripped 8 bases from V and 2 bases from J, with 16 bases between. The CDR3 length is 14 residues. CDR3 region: CAIGSRGETYEQYF. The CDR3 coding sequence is TGTGCCATCGGGTCAAGGGGGGAAACCTACGAGCAGTACTTC.

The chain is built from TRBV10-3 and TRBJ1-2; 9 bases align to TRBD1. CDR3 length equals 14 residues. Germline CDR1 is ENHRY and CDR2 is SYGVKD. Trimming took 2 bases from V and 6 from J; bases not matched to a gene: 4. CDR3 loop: CAISENRGRDGYTF. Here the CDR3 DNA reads TGTGCCATCAGTGAGAACAGGGGGCGGGATGGCTACACCTTC.

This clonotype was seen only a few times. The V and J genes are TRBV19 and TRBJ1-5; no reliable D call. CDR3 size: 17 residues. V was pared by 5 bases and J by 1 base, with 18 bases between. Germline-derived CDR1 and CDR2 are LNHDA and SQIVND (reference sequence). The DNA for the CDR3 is TGTGCCAGTAGTTCCATACCGGGCACCCGGAGCAATCAGCCCCAGCATTTT. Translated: CASSSIPGTRSNQPQHF.

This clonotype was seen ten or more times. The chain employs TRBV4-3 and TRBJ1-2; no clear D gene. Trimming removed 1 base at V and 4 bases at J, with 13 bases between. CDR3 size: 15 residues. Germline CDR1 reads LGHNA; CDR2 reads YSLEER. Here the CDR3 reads CASSQGGGDRYGYTF. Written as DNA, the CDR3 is TGCGCCAGCAGCCAAGGGGGAGGTGACCGCTATGGCTACACCTTC.

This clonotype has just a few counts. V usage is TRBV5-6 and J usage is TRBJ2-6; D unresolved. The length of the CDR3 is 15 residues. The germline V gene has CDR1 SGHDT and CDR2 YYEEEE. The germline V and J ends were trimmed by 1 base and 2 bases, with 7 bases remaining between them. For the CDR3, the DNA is TGTGCCAGCAGCTTGACCGGAGCTGGGGCCAACGTCCTGACTTTC. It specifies CASSLTGAGANVLTF.

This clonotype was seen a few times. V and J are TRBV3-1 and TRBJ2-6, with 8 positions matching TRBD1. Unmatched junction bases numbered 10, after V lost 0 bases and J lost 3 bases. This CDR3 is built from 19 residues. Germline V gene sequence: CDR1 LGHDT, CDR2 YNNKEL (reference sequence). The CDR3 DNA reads TGTGCCAGCAGCCAAGATCGGCGGACAGGGATTTTTGGGGCCAACGTCCTGACTTTC. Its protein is CASSQDRRTGIFGANVLTF.

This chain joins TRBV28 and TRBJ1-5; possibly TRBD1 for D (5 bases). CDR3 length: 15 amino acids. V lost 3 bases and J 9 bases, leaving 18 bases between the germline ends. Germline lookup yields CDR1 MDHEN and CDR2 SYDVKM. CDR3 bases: TGTGCCAGCAGTTTCATTGCCAGGGAGCTTCGGCCCCAGCATTTT. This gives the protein CASSFIARELRPQHF.

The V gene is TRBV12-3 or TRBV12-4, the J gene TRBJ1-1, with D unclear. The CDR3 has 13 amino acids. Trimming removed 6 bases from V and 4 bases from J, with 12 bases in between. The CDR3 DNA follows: TGTGCCAGCAGGCCCGCGGGGAGCACTGAAGCTTTCTTT. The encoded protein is CASRPAGSTEAFF.

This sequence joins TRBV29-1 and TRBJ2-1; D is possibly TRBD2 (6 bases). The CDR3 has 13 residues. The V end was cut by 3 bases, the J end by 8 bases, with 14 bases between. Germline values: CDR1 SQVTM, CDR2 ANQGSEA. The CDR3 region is CSVEASVGDEQFF. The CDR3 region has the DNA TGCAGCGTTGAGGCTAGCGTGGGGGATGAGCAGTTCTTC.

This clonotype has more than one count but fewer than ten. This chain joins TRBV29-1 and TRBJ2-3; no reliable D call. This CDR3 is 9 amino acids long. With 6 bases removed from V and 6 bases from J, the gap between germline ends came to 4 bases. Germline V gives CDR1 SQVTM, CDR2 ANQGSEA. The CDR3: CSVADTQYF. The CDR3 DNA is TGCAGCGTAGCGGATACGCAGTATTTT.

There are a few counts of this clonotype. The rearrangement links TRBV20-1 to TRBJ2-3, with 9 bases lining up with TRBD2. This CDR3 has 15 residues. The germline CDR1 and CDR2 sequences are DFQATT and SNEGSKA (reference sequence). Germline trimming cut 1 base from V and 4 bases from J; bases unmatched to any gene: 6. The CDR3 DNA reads TGCAGTGCTAGAGGGGGTAGCGGGGGAGCAGATACGCAGTATTTT. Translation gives CSARGGSGGADTQYF.

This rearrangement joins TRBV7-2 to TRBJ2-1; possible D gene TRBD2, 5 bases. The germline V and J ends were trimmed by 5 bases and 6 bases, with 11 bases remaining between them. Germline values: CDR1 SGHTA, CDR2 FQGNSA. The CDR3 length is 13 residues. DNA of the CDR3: TGTGCCAGCAGCCCCGGACTGTCCAATGAGCAGTTCTTC. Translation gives CASSPGLSNEQFF.

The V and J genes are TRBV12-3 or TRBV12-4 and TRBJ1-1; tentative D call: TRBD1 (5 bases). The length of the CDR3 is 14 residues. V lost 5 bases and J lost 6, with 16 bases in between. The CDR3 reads CASSRSGGNSEAFF. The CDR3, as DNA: TGTGCCAGCAGTAGATCGGGGGGTAACTCTGAAGCTTTCTTT.

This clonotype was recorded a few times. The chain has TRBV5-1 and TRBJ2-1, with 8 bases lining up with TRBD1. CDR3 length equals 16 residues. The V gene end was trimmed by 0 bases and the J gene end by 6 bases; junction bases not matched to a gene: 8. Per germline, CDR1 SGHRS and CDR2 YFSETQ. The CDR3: CASSLAGTGASNEQFF. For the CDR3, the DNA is TGCGCCAGCAGCTTGGCCGGGACAGGAGCCTCCAATGAGCAGTTCTTC.